This T cell receptor (beta chain) was retrieved from a study of T cell repertoires in cytomegalovirus infection. Study-level information: It was recently identified HLA-C-restricted and well-studied HLA-B-restricted CMV epitopes that the study used. The public TCR beta signatures pointed to both CMV infection and matching HLA type.

Concerning this clonotype: Its target is unknown.

With 3 bases removed from V and 1 base from J, the gap between germline ends came to 6 bases. Germline CDR1 and CDR2: MGHRA and YSYEKL. This CDR3 spans 13 amino acids. The study's findings and limits: The cumulative frequency of public TCR beta families identified carriers of CMV plus the relevant HLA. Dominant in the ex vivo response were TCR beta clonotypes restricted by HLA-C and specific for CMV.

TCRdb reprocessed the reads via MiXCR and lists one record per CDR3 protein. The top ten clones hold just under 45% of a sample with hundreds of thousands of distinct CDR3 sequences, roughly 46% of them seen once. This TCR was sampled from a human donor in good health (CMV status not recorded). Some clones in this sample may be carry-over from other donors' samples. V and J are TRBV4-1 and TRBJ1-1, with D uncertain. Sequencing was performed on cultured PBMCs, taken from culture after CMV antigen stimulation. CDR3 region: CASSQGSNTEAFF. As DNA, the CDR3 is TGCGCCAGCAGCCAGGGATCGAACACTGAAGCTTTCTTT.